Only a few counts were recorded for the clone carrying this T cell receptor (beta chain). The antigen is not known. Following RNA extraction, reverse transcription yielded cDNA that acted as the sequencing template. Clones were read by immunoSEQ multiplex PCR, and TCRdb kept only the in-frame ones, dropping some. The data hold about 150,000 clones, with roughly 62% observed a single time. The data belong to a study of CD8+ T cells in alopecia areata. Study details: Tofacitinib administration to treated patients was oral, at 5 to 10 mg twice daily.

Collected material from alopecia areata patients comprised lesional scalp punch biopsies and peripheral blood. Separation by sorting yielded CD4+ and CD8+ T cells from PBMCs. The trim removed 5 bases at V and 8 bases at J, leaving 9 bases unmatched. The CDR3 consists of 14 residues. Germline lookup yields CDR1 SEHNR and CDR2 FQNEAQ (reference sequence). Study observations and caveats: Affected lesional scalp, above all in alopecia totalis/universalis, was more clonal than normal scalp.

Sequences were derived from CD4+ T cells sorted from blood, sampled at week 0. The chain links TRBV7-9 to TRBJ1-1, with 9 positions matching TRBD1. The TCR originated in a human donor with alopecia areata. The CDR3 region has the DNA TGTGCCAGCAGCGACGGGACAGGGAGGATGGAAGCTTTCTTT. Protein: CASSDGTGRMEAFF.